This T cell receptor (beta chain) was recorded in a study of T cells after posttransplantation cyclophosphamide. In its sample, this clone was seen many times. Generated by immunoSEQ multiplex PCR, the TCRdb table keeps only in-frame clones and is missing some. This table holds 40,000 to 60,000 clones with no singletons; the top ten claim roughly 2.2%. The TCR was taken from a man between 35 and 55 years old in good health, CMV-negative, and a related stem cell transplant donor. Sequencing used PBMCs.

CDR3 amino acids: CSVQGTYEQYF. In DNA form, the CDR3 reads TGCAGTGTGCAGGGAACCTACGAGCAGTACTTC. This rearrangement joins TRBV20-1 to TRBJ2-7; D is perhaps TRBD1 (5 bases). Trimming pared 7 bases from V and 2 bases from J, leaving 9 bases between. Germline-derived CDR1 and CDR2 are DFQATT and SNEGSKA (reference sequence). The length of the CDR3 is 11 residues.